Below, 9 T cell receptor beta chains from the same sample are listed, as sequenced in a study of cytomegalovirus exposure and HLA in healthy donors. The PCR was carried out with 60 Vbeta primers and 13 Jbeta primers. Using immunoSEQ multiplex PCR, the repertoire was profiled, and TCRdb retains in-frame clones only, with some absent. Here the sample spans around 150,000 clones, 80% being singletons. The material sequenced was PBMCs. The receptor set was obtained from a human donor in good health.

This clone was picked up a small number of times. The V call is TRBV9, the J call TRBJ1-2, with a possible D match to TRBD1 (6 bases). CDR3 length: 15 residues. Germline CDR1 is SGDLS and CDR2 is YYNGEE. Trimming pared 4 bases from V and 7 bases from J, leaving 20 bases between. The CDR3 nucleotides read TGTGCCAGCAGCCCATTGGACAGTTTTCCGATTGGCTACACCTTC. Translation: CASSPLDSFPIGYTF. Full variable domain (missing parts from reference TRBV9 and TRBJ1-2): DSGVTQTPKHLITATGQRVTLRCSPRSGDLSVYWYQQSLDQGLQFLIQYYNGEERAKGNILERFSAQQFPDLHSELNLSSLELGDSALYFCASSPLDSFPIGYTFGSGTRLTVV.

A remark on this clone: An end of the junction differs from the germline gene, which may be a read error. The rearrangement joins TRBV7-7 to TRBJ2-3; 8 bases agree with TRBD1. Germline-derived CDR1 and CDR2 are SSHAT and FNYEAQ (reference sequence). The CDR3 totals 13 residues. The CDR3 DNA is TGTGCTAGCAGCTCCGCCCAGGGGGCCACGCAGTATTTT. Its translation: CASSSAQGATQYF.

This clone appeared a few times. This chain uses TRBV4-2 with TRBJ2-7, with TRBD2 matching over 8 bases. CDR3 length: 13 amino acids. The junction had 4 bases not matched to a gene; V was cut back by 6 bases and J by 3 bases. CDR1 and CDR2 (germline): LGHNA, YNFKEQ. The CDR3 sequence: CASSLGTSYEQYF. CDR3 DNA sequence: TGTGCCAGCAGTTTAGGGACTAGCTACGAGCAGTACTTC.

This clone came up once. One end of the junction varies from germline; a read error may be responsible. The DNA of the CDR3 is TGTTCCAGCAGCTTAGCTCCAGGGTATAGCAATCAGCCCCAGCATTTT. Amino acids: CSSSLAPGYSNQPQHF. The J gene is TRBJ1-5, the V gene TRBV7-9, with TRBD1 as a possible D gene (5 bases). Germline-derived CDR1 and CDR2 are SEHNR and FQNEAQ (reference sequence). CDR3 size: 16 residues.

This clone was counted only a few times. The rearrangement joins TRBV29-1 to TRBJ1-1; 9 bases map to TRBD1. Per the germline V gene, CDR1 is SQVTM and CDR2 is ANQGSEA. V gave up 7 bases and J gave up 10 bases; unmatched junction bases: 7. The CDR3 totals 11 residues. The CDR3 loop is CSGGTGNRAFF. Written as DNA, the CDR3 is TGCAGCGGCGGGACAGGGAATCGAGCTTTCTTT.

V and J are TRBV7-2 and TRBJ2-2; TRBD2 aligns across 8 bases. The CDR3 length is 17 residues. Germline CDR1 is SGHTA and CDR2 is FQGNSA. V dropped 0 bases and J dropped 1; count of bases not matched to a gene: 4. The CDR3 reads CASSLAWSGGNTGELFF. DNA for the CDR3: TGTGCCAGCAGCTTAGCGTGGAGCGGGGGGAACACCGGGGAGCTGTTTTTT.

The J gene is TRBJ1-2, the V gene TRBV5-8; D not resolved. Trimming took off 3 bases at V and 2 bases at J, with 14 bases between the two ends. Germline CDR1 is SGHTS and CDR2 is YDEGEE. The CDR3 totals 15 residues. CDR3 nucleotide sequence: TGTGCCAGCAGCTACCGGGTTCATAAGAACTATGGCTACACCTTC. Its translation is CASSYRVHKNYGYTF. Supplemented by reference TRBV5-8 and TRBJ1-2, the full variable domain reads EAGVTQSPTHLIKTRGQQATLRCSPISGHTSVYWYQQALGLGLQFLLWYDEGEERNRGNFPPRFSGRQFPNYSSELNVNALELEDSALYLCASSYRVHKNYGYTFGSGTRLTVV.

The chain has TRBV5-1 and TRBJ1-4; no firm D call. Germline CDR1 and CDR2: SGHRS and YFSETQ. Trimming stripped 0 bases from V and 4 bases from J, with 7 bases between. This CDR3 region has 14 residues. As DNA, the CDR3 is TGCGCCAGCAGCTTGGCGGGTCTTAATGAAAAACTGTTTTTT. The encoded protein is CASSLAGLNEKLFF. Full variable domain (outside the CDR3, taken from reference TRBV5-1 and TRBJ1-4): KAGVTQTPRYLIKTRGQQVTLSCSPISGHRSVSWYQQTPGQGLQFLFEYFSETQRNKGNFPGRFSGRQFSNSRSEMNVSTLELGDSALYLCASSLAGLNEKLFFGSGTQLSVL.

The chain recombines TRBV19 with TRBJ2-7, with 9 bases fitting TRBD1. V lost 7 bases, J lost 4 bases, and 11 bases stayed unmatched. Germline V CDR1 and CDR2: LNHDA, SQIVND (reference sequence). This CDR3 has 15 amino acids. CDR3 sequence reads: CASTKTGTGIYEQYF. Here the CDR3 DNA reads TGTGCCAGTACGAAGACCGGGACAGGGATTTACGAGCAGTACTTC.